Listed here are 18 T cell receptor beta chains from one sample, sequenced in a study of spatial heterogeneity in lung cancer (dated by TCRdb to between 2018 and 2021). The time point label, as the study defines it: sample taken at primary tumor resection. Without any cell sorting, TCR sequencing was performed on whole RNA extracted either from tumor and nontumor lung tissue or from cryopreserved PBMC samples. Library preparation employed 5' RACE. TCRdb names NextSeq 500 as the instrument used. TCRdb took the public reads, trimmed them with fastp at Q25, ran MiXCR for clone calling and kept in-frame beta chains. CDR3 protein duplicates are merged, each entry listing the most common genes and DNA. The sample yields about 85,000 distinct CDR3 sequences; around 21% were counted once. The leading ten clones occupy roughly 6% of the sample. The material sequenced was PBMCs, taken at surgery. These receptors were collected from a male donor with early-stage non-small cell lung cancer.

The V and J genes are TRBV20-1 and TRBJ1-1; D ambiguous. The germline V and J ends were trimmed by 0 bases and 1 base, with 9 bases remaining between them. The CDR3 has 14 residues. Germline V gene lookup returns CDR1 DFQATT and CDR2 SNEGSKA (reference sequence). CDR3 protein: CSARDLDSNTEAFF. The DNA for the CDR3 is TGCAGTGCTAGAGATTTAGATTCGAACACTGAAGCTTTCTTT.

This clonotype was counted ten times or more. The CDR3 sequence is CASSLAVSNTGELFF. In DNA, the CDR3 is TGTGCCAGCAGCTTAGCGGTCAGTAACACCGGGGAGCTGTTTTTT. V gene TRBV7-6 combines with J gene TRBJ2-2, with D unresolved. Germline lookup yields CDR1 SGHVS and CDR2 FNYEAQ. The length of the CDR3 is 15 residues. Trimming cost V 0 bases and J 2 bases, with 7 bases left between them.

This clonotype was recorded many times. The rearrangement joins TRBV7-3 to TRBJ2-5, with D possibly being TRBD1 or TRBD2 (5 bases each). Per the germline V gene, CDR1 is SGHTA and CDR2 is FQGTGA. This CDR3 region has 13 residues. V shed 5 bases and J shed 7 bases, with 14 bases lying between them. CDR3 coding DNA: TGTGCCAGCAGCCCGACAGTCCGGGGGACCCAGTACTTC. This encodes CASSPTVRGTQYF.

V gene TRBV5-1 combines with J gene TRBJ2-1, with 10 bases identical to TRBD1. The germline gives CDR1 SGHRS, CDR2 YFSETQ. CDR3 length: 15 residues. After removal of 4 bases from V and 5 bases from J, the junction contained 6 bases not matched to a gene. The CDR3 loop is CASSHGTGANNEQFF. CDR3 sequence (DNA): TGCGCCAGCAGCCACGGGACAGGGGCTAACAATGAGCAGTTCTTC.

This clonotype was found many times. The rearrangement links TRBV7-9 to TRBJ2-4, with 7 nucleotides matching TRBD1. The V gene's germline CDR1 is SEHNR and CDR2 FQNEAQ (reference sequence). Unmatched junction bases numbered 2, after V lost 1 base and J lost 2 bases. CDR3 length: 15 residues. CDR3 nucleotides: TGTGCCAGCAGCTTAGGGGGACAGACCAAAAACATTCAGTACTTC. Translation: CASSLGGQTKNIQYF.

This clonotype was seen a few times. The chain employs TRBV7-2 and TRBJ2-6; tentatively, D is TRBD1 or TRBD2 (5 bases each). V lost 5 bases, J lost 2 bases, and 13 bases lay in between. The CDR3 is 16 amino acids. Germline V gives CDR1 SGHTA, CDR2 FQGNSA. The CDR3 spells CASSPSGATGANVLTF. CDR3 in DNA: TGTGCCAGCAGCCCCTCCGGGGCGACTGGGGCCAACGTCCTGACTTTC.

This clonotype was counted at least ten times. This rearrangement joins TRBV3-1 to TRBJ2-7; maybe TRBD2 (5 bases). CDR1 and CDR2 from the germline V gene are LGHDT and YNNKEL (reference sequence). The CDR3 has 11 amino acids. Deletions cut 6 bases from V and 5 bases from J, with 8 bases between. The CDR3 sequence is CASSRADEQYF. CDR3 in DNA: TGTGCCAGCAGTCGAGCGGACGAGCAGTACTTC.

The chain couples TRBV5-1 to TRBJ2-5; D not certain. The CDR3 length is 13 residues. With 4 bases removed from V and 2 bases from J, the gap between germline ends came to 9 bases. CDR1 and CDR2 (germline): SGHRS, YFSETQ. CDR3 nucleotides: TGCGCCAGCAGCCTCCTCAAACAAGAGACCCAGTACTTC. This gives the protein CASSLLKQETQYF.

This clonotype appeared a few times. The chain recombines TRBV20-1 with TRBJ2-2; D possibly matches TRBD1 or TRBD2 (5 bases each). CDR1 and CDR2 (germline): DFQATT, SNEGSKA (reference sequence). V shed 3 bases and J shed 5 bases, with 7 bases lying between them. The CDR3 extends over 12 amino acids. The CDR3 spells CSASWGTGELFF. CDR3 nucleotide sequence: TGCAGTGCTAGTTGGGGGACCGGGGAGCTGTTTTTT.

The table lists this clonotype with a few counts. The chain couples TRBV4-3 to TRBJ1-2, with D perhaps matching TRBD1 (5 bases). The CDR3 runs to 14 residues. The germline CDR1 and CDR2 sequences are LGHNA and YSLEER. Trimming took 1 base from V and 4 from J, leaving 10 bases between them. CDR3 DNA: TGCGCCAGCAGCCAAGGCCAGAGGGGCTATGGCTACACCTTC. Translation: CASSQGQRGYGYTF.

The chain links TRBV5-4 to TRBJ2-2, with D possibly TRBD2 on 6 matching bases. The CDR3 covers 16 residues. V gave up 2 bases and J gave up 4 bases, with 15 bases separating them. Germline CDR1 is SGHNT and CDR2 is YYREEE (reference sequence). The CDR3 loop is CASSFSAGTSTGELFF. CDR3 nucleotide sequence: TGTGCCAGCAGCTTTTCGGCGGGGACTTCCACCGGGGAGCTGTTTTTT.

This clonotype occurred a few times. V gene TRBV5-1 combines with J gene TRBJ1-1; D uncertain. The germline gives CDR1 SGHRS, CDR2 YFSETQ. V gave up 6 bases and J gave up 0 bases, with 9 bases separating them. This CDR3 is 13 amino acids long. This CDR3 reads CASTSEMNTEAFF. CDR3 nucleotides: TGCGCCAGCACTTCCGAGATGAACACTGAAGCTTTCTTT.

A few counts support this clonotype. The CDR3 sequence is CSVEVQEGETQYF. For the CDR3, the DNA is TGCAGCGTTGAAGTACAGGAAGGGGAGACCCAGTACTTC. The chain is built from TRBV29-1 and TRBJ2-5; maybe TRBD1 (5 bases). Trimming left V 1 base short and J 5 bases short, with 11 bases between. CDR3 length: 13 amino acids. Germline CDR1 SQVTM, CDR2 ANQGSEA. The variable domain in full, with the rest retrieved from reference TRBV29-1 and TRBJ2-5, is SAVISQKPSRDICQRGTSLTIQCQVDSQVTMMFWYRQQPGQSLTLIATANQGSEATYESGFVIDKFPISRPNLTFSTLTVSNMSPEDSSIYLCSVEVQEGETQYFGPGTRLLVL.

The chain uses TRBV5-1 and TRBJ2-1; TRBD2 matches 14 bases. Germline assignment: CDR1 SGHRS and CDR2 YFSETQ. After removal of 0 bases from V and 15 bases from J, the junction contained 8 bases not matched to a gene. This CDR3 comprises 15 residues. CDR3 coding DNA: TGCGCCAGCAGCTTGGCCGCGGGACTAGCGGGAGTATGGTTCTTC. This gives the protein CASSLAAGLAGVWFF.

The gene calls are TRBV29-1 and TRBJ1-4; D not resolved. V was cut by 6 bases and J by 4 bases, with 9 bases left in between. This CDR3 comprises 12 residues. Germline V lookup: CDR1 SQVTM, CDR2 ANQGSEA. This chain's CDR3 is CSVAMDNEKLFF. CDR3 nucleotides: TGCAGCGTCGCAATGGATAATGAAAAACTGTTTTTT. The full variable domain, in which reference TRBV29-1 and TRBJ1-4 provide the parts outside the CDR3, is SAVISQKPSRDICQRGTSLTIQCQVDSQVTMMFWYRQQPGQSLTLIATANQGSEATYESGFVIDKFPISRPNLTFSTLTVSNMSPEDSSIYLCSVAMDNEKLFFGSGTQLSVL.

This clonotype was counted a few times. J is TRBJ1-6 and V is TRBV7-9; tentative D call: TRBD1 (6 bases). Germline CDR1 is SEHNR and CDR2 is FQNEAQ (reference sequence). V was clipped by 5 bases and J by 5 bases, with 19 bases between them. The CDR3 runs 17 residues. In DNA form, the CDR3 reads TGTGCCAGCAGCGATCTAGGGGGGGGTTTTAATAATTCACCCCTCCACTTT. Translated: CASSDLGGGFNNSPLHF.

The chain joins TRBV9 to TRBJ2-5; no clear D. The V and J ends lost 2 bases and 1 base respectively, with 9 bases between them. The CDR3 is made up of 14 amino acids. Germline assignment: CDR1 SGDLS and CDR2 YYNGEE. The CDR3, as DNA: TGTGCCAGCAGCGTTGGGAATCTCCAAGAGACCCAGTACTTC. Translating it yields CASSVGNLQETQYF.

There are a few counts of this clonotype. The chain has TRBV5-5 and TRBJ1-5; D possibly corresponds to TRBD1 (5 bases). V shed 3 bases and J shed 6 bases, with 19 bases lying between them. The CDR3 is 16 amino acids. Per the germline V gene, CDR1 is SGHKS and CDR2 is YYEKEE (reference sequence). Here the CDR3 reads CASSWDPGAGGQPQHF. CDR3 nucleotides: TGTGCCAGCAGCTGGGACCCCGGGGCGGGAGGTCAGCCCCAGCATTTT.